These 15 T cell receptor beta chains were all obtained from the same sample, sequenced in a study of technical replicates of blood from a few donors. Some clones are missing from TCRdb's copy, which holds only in-frame ones; the method was immunoSEQ multiplex PCR. Of some 68,000 clones detected, 80% to 95% appear once; the ten largest clones hold approximately 0.37%. The sequencing input was T cells isolated from PBMCs. Receptors were obtained from a human donor in good health.

The chain couples TRBV29-1 to TRBJ2-7; a possible D gene is TRBD1 (5 bases). Trimming pared 0 bases from V and 0 bases from J, leaving 12 bases between. Germline-derived CDR1 and CDR2 are SQVTM and ANQGSEA. This CDR3 spans 15 amino acids. CDR3 DNA: TGCAGCGTTGAAGATCAAGGGGCAGTCTCCTACGAGCAGTACTTC. Translating gives CSVEDQGAVSYEQYF.

The V gene is TRBV5-1, the J gene TRBJ2-7; 7 nucleotides agree with TRBD2. CDR1 is SGHRS and CDR2 is YFSETQ in the germline V gene. The CDR3 extends over 15 amino acids. J lost 0 bases, V lost 0 bases, and 3 bases had no gene match. CDR3 sequence (DNA): TGCGCCAGCAGCTTGGGAGCGGGAAGCTCCTACGAGCAGTACTTC. The encoded protein is CASSLGAGSSYEQYF.

This clone was recorded once. This chain links TRBV11-2 with TRBJ2-7, with a weak D call TRBD1 (6 bases). Per the germline V gene, CDR1 is SGHAT and CDR2 is FQNNGV. CDR3 length equals 14 residues. The V gene lost 4 bases and the J gene lost 3 bases, with 13 bases spanning the gap. The CDR3 loop is CASSSVRGDYEQYF. The CDR3 DNA reads TGTGCCAGCAGCTCCGTCAGGGGAGACTACGAGCAGTACTTC.

The chain couples TRBV6-5 to TRBJ1-2; D gene unclear. V was shortened by 0 bases and J by 0 bases, with 11 bases between the two germline ends. Germline CDR1 is MNHEY and CDR2 is SVGAGI. The CDR3 loop spans 16 amino acids. CDR3 bases: TGTGCCAGCAGTTACTCCAGTGAGGGATCTAACTATGGCTACACCTTC. Protein product: CASSYSSEGSNYGYTF.

V gene TRBV4-2 combines with J gene TRBJ1-1; 7 bases line up with TRBD1. Germline values: CDR1 LGHNA, CDR2 YNFKEQ. The CDR3 has 16 residues. V gave up 0 bases and J gave up 0 bases; unmatched junction bases: 4. The DNA for the CDR3 is TGTGCCAGCAGCCAAGATCTAGGGGGCGTGAACACTGAAGCTTTCTTT. Translating gives CASSQDLGGVNTEAFF.

This chain joins TRBV29-1 and TRBJ1-2, with TRBD1 as a possible D gene (6 bases). Germline loops: CDR1 SQVTM, CDR2 ANQGSEA. CDR3 length equals 11 residues. V shed 5 bases and J shed 3 bases, with 7 bases lying between them. The CDR3 coding sequence is TGCAGCGTTAACAGGGACTATGGCTACACCTTC. Its translation is CSVNRDYGYTF. The complete variable domain, with remaining parts taken from reference TRBV29-1 and TRBJ1-2, reads SAVISQKPSRDICQRGTSLTIQCQVDSQVTMMFWYRQQPGQSLTLIATANQGSEATYESGFVIDKFPISRPNLTFSTLTVSNMSPEDSSIYLCSVNRDYGYTFGSGTRLTVV.

This chain connects TRBV28 to TRBJ1-4; the D gene is possibly TRBD1 (5 bases). V was cut by 5 bases and J by 8 bases, with 12 bases left in between. CDR1 and CDR2 (germline): MDHEN, SYDVKM. The CDR3 spans 13 residues. The CDR3, as DNA: TGTGCCAGCAGTAGGGAGGGGCGGGAAAAACTGTTTTTT. It is translated as CASSREGREKLFF.

J is TRBJ2-7 and V is TRBV6-6, with TRBD2 as a possible D gene (5 bases). The ends were cut back, 2 bases at V and 3 bases at J, with 8 bases in the middle. The germline V gene has CDR1 MNHNY and CDR2 SVGAGI (reference sequence). The CDR3 is 13 residues long. In DNA, the CDR3 is TGTGCCAGCAGTTACAGAGACTACTACGAGCAGTACTTC. Protein: CASSYRDYYEQYF.

The rearrangement links TRBV6-1 to TRBJ1-1; tentative D call: TRBD1 (6 bases). The V end lost 6 bases, the J end lost 5 bases, and 13 bases lay between the germline ends. CDR1 MNHNS and CDR2 SASEGT come from the germline V gene. This CDR3 spans 13 amino acids. The chain's CDR3 is CASRNAGVTEAFF. The CDR3 region has the DNA TGTGCCAGCAGAAACGCAGGGGTTACTGAAGCTTTCTTT.

This clone was recorded once. The chain employs TRBV7-9 and TRBJ2-7; 12 bases are a match to TRBD1. Germline CDR1 reads SEHNR; CDR2 reads FQNEAQ (reference sequence). The ends lost 7 bases at V and 7 bases at J; junction bases unmatched: 5. This CDR3 spans 13 amino acids. CDR3 region: CASTGQGAGEQYF. In DNA, the CDR3 is TGTGCCAGCACGGGACAGGGGGCCGGGGAGCAGTACTTC.

In this sample, this clone turned up once. Compared with germline, one end of the junction differs, possibly owing to a read error. CDR3 bases: TGTGCCAGCAGCGAAGGACTAGCGGGAGGCAACAATGAGCAGTTCTTC. This sequence encodes CASSEGLAGGNNEQFF. V gene TRBV6-1 combines with J gene TRBJ2-1; TRBD2 agrees at 14 bases. Germline-derived CDR1 and CDR2 are MNHNS and SASEGT. This CDR3 is 16 amino acids long.

The CDR3 DNA is TGCGCCAGCAGTCAATCTACAGGGCCGAACACTGAAGCTTTCTTT. Encoded protein: CASSQSTGPNTEAFF. V is TRBV23-1 and J is TRBJ1-1; tentative D call: TRBD1 (6 bases). TRBV23-1 is an ORF for which the function is uncertain. The V end lost 0 bases, the J end lost 1 base, and 9 bases lay between the germline ends. The CDR3 spans 15 residues.

The rearrangement links TRBV27 to TRBJ2-7, with 7 nucleotides matching TRBD2. This CDR3 has 16 amino acids. From germline, CDR1 is MNHEY and CDR2 SMNVEV (reference sequence). The V segment lost 5 bases and the J segment 3 bases; nucleotides outside the gene matches: 13. The CDR3 sequence is CASSALSGTHFYEQYF. CDR3 nucleotides: TGTGCCAGCAGTGCCCTAAGCGGGACCCACTTCTACGAGCAGTACTTC.

The V gene is TRBV30, the J gene TRBJ1-2; TRBD1 matches at 10 bases. The CDR3 spans 17 residues. Germline V gene sequence: CDR1 GTSNPN, CDR2 SVGIG (reference sequence). The trim removed 0 bases at V and 8 bases at J, leaving 15 bases unmatched. CDR3 DNA: TGTGCCTGGAGTGTATCCCTGGGACAGGGGATTTCTTGGGGCTACACCTTC. This sequence encodes CAWSVSLGQGISWGYTF. Full variable domain (missing parts from reference TRBV30 and TRBJ1-2): SQTIHQWPATLVQPVGSPLSLECTVEGTSNPNLYWYRQAAGRGLQLLFYSVGIGQISSEVPQNLSASRPQDRQFILSSKKLLLSDSGFYLCAWSVSLGQGISWGYTFGSGTRLTVV.

This chain connects TRBV5-1 to TRBJ2-7; 11 bases are shared with TRBD1. The CDR3 is made up of 16 amino acids. Germline CDR1 is SGHRS and CDR2 is YFSETQ. Trimming took 4 bases from V and 5 from J; bases not matched to a gene: 11. In nucleotides, the CDR3 is TGCGCCAGCAGCCTAAGGACAGGGGGCGGTAGTGACGAGCAGTACTTC. Its translation: CASSLRTGGGSDEQYF.